These T cell receptor beta chains were read from a single sample in a study of circulating and synovial CD4+ cells in juvenile arthritis. The assay was immunoSEQ multiplex PCR, and TCRdb's table has in-frame clones only and misses some. Of about 3,200 clones listed, approximately 81% were seen once; the top ten hold roughly 4.2%. Specimen: CD4+ T cells from synovial fluid. These receptors all stem from a human donor with juvenile idiopathic arthritis. Both conserved end residues are part of each CDR3. Each record gives: J gene, V gene, D gene, clone size, CDR3 DNA, CDR3 protein. A D gene is named only where the DNA matches it firmly. Expanded clones are given a class, and other clones once, few, many or no size at all.

TRBJ2-1 TRBV7-2 TRBD2 NA TGTGCCAGCAGCTTAGTTGGACTAGCGGGACTGGGTGAGCAGTTCTTC CASSLVGLAGLGEQFF
TRBJ1-2 TRBV4-2 NA NA TGTGCCAGCAGCCAAGACAGGTATGGCTACACCTTC CASSQDRYGYTF
TRBJ1-4 TRBV29-1 TRBD1 NA TGCAGCGTTGCACCCGGGACAGGAAGTATTAATGAAAAACTGTTTTTT CSVAPGTGSINEKLFF
TRBJ1-2 TRBV6-6 NA NA TGTGCCAGCAGTTACTCAGGGGAGGATGGCTACACCTTC CASSYSGEDGYTF
TRBJ2-5 TRBV7-6 TRBD2 NA TGTGCCAGCAGCTTCGGGGGGGCGGAGACCCAGTACTTC CASSFGGAETQYF
TRBJ2-4 TRBV7-2 TRBD2 NA TGTGCCAGCAGCTTAGGAGGGTCAGCGGGGCTAGCCAAAAACATTCAGTACTTC CASSLGGSAGLAKNIQYF
TRBJ2-1 TRBV25-1 NA NA TGTGCCAGCAGTGTTTATCCCGGGACATACAATGAGCAGTTCTTC CASSVYPGTYNEQFF
TRBJ1-2 TRBV28 NA NA TGTGCCAGCAGTTCAGGGGACTATGGCTACACCTTC CASSSGDYGYTF
TRBJ2-2 TRBV27 TRBD1 NA TGTGCCAGCAGTTTTAAGGGGACAGGGGGCCACACCGGGGAGCTGTTTTTT CASSFKGTGGHTGELFF
TRBJ1-6 TRBV6-6 NA NA TGTGCCAGCAGTTACTCGAGTCTGAGGGATTCACCCCTCCACTTT CASSYSSLRDSPLHF
TRBJ2-7 TRBV6-5 TRBD1 once TGTGCCAGCAGTTACTTGGACAGGGACTACGAGCAGTACTTC CASSYLDRDYEQYF
TRBJ2-6 TRBV9 NA NA TGTGCCAGCGGGGGGGCGGGGACTGGGGCCAACGTCCTGACTTTC CASGGAGTGANVLTF
TRBJ2-7 TRBV10-3 TRBD2 NA TGTGCCATCAGTGAGTCCCAGCGGGGGACCTACGAGCAGTACTTC CAISESQRGTYEQYF
TRBJ1-3 TRBV7-2 NA NA TGTGCCAGCAGCTTAGACGGTATCGGAAACACCATATATTTT CASSLDGIGNTIYF
TRBJ2-1 TRBV7-2 NA NA TGTGCCAGCAGCTTAGTAAGGAGCGGCCTTTACAATGAGCAGTTCTTC CASSLVRSGLYNEQFF
TRBJ2-3 TRBV6-5 TRBD2 NA TGTGCCAGCAGTCTAGCGGGAGGGCCTTGGGATACGCAGTATTTT CASSLAGGPWDTQYF
TRBJ2-7 TRBV7-2 TRBD1 NA TGTGCCAGCAGCCCATTAGAGAGACAGGGAAGACGGGAGCAGTACTTC CASSPLERQGRREQYF
TRBJ2-1 TRBV9 TRBD2 NA TGTGCCAGCAGCCCAAGGGGGCTAGCGGGAGGCCCAAAGCAGTTCTTC CASSPRGLAGGPKQFF
TRBJ2-7 TRBV29-1 NA NA TGCAGCGTAAACTCAAACACAGGGTCGGGTGAGCAGTACTTC CSVNSNTGSGEQYF
TRBJ1-5 TRBV27 TRBD1 NA TGTGCCAGCAGCGGGACAGGGGGCAATCAGCCCCAGCATTTT CASSGTGGNQPQHF
TRBJ1-1 TRBV5-4 NA NA TGTGCCAGCAGCTTGGTGGGGGGATTGGAAGCTTTCTTT CASSLVGGLEAFF
TRBJ1-4 TRBV5-1 TRBD1 NA TGCGCCAGCAGCTTGGGGACAGGGAAGGAAAAACTGTTTTTT CASSLGTGKEKLFF
TRBJ2-6 TRBV5-5 NA once TGTGCCAGCAGCTTCCGGTTGGCCAACGTCCTGACTTTC CASSFRLANVLTF
TRBJ1-2 TRBV25-1 NA NA TGTGCCAGCAGTGTGGAAGGGGGTTATGGCTACACCTTC CASSVEGGYGYTF
TRBJ2-2 TRBV7-2 TRBD2 NA TGTGCCAGCAGCTTAGCGGTCGCGGGGGGCGGGGAGCTGTTTTTT CASSLAVAGGGELFF
TRBJ2-7 TRBV7-2 TRBD2 NA TGTGCCAGCAGCTTTCAAGCGGGGGAGACCTACGAGCAGTACTTC CASSFQAGETYEQYF
TRBJ2-1 TRBV6-1 TRBD2 NA TGTGCCAGCAGTGAAGGGGGGGGGACTTGGCCGTTCTTC CASSEGGGTWPFF
TRBJ1-1 TRBV6-1 TRBD1 NA TGTGCCAGCAGTGTTGGACAGGGGGCGCGGACTGAAGCTTTCTTT CASSVGQGARTEAFF
TRBJ2-3 TRBV6-6 TRBD2 NA TGTGCCACCCGGGGGGGTAACACAGATACGCAGTATTTT CATRGGNTDTQYF
TRBJ1-3 TRBV15 TRBD1 NA TGTGCCACCAGCAGTCTGAGGGGGCCTGGAAACACCATATATTTT CATSSLRGPGNTIYF
TRBJ2-7 TRBV11-2 TRBD2 NA TGTGCCAGCAGCAAAAGCGGGGCGTCCTTTAAGCAGTACTTC CASSKSGASFKQYF
TRBJ2-7 TRBV7-2 TRBD2 NA TGTGCCAGCAGCTTAGTAGCGGGGGGACTCTACGAGCAGTACTTC CASSLVAGGLYEQYF
TRBJ1-1 TRBV5-4 NA once TGTGCCAGCAGCTTGGCCGTTGGGGAGTGGAACACTGAAGCTTTCTTT CASSLAVGEWNTEAFF
TRBJ2-1 TRBV5-4 TRBD2 few TGTGCCAGCAGCTTGGTACTAGCGGGATACAATGAGCAGTTCTTC CASSLVLAGYNEQFF
TRBJ2-3 TRBV5-1 TRBD1 NA TGCGCCAGCAGCCAGGGGGCCACAGATACGCAGTATTTT CASSQGATDTQYF
TRBJ1-2 TRBV19 TRBD1 NA TGTGCCAGTAGTATTCAGGGGGCGAAGGGCTACACCTTC CASSIQGAKGYTF
TRBJ2-7 TRBV19 NA NA TGTGCCAGTAGTGCACCGGGACATTCCTACGAGCAGTACTTC CASSAPGHSYEQYF
TRBJ1-5 TRBV2 NA NA TGTGCCAGCAGGTATACGGGTTCATCCCAGCATTTT CASRYTGSSQHF
TRBJ2-5 TRBV28 NA NA TGTGCCAGCAGTTTATTGGCGGGACAAGAGACCCAGTACTTC CASSLLAGQETQYF
TRBJ2-3 TRBV7-9 NA NA TGTGCCAGCAGCTTAGCGGTAGAATATAGCACAGATACGCAGTATTTT CASSLAVEYSTDTQYF
TRBJ2-7 TRBV7-2 TRBD1 few TGTGCCAGCAGACGGACAGGGAGTGAGCAGTACTTC CASRRTGSEQYF
TRBJ2-3 TRBV2 TRBD2 NA TGTGCCAGCAGTCGGACTAGCGGGGGGGCCTTTGATACGCAGTATTTT CASSRTSGGAFDTQYF
TRBJ2-2 TRBV19 TRBD1 few TGTGCCAGTAATCAGGACAGGGCTACCGGGGAGCTGTTTTTT CASNQDRATGELFF
TRBJ1-1 TRBV28 NA NA TGTGCCAGCAGTTTAGTCACGACAGGAGAAGCTTTCTTT CASSLVTTGEAFF
TRBJ1-1 TRBV9 TRBD1 NA TGTGCCAGCAGCGGGGACAGGGGCACTGAAGCTTTCTTT CASSGDRGTEAFF
TRBJ1-6 TRBV6-5 NA NA TGTGCCAGCGGGTCGTGGAGGGAGTCACCCCTCCACTTT CASGSWRESPLHF
TRBJ1-2 TRBV7-3 NA few TGTGCCAGCAGCCAAGCCGGCTATGGCTACACCTTC CASSQAGYGYTF
TRBJ2-7 TRBV10-3 TRBD2 NA TGTGCCATCAGTAAAACTAGCGGGGTTTCCTACGAGCAGTACTTC CAISKTSGVSYEQYF
TRBJ2-1 TRBV28 TRBD2 NA TGTGCCAGCATTAGAAGCGGGGGGGCCCCCTACAATGAGCAGTTCTTC CASIRSGGAPYNEQFF
TRBJ2-1 TRBV7-2 TRBD2 NA TGTGCCAGCGGTAGGACTAGCGGGAGCAATGAGCAGTTCTTC CASGRTSGSNEQFF
TRBJ2-3 TRBV6-1 NA few TGTGCCAGCAGTGTCCATACAGATACGCAGTATTTT CASSVHTDTQYF
TRBJ2-5 TRBV19 NA NA TGTGCCAGTAGTATCGGGGGTACTTCACAAGAGACCCAGTACTTC CASSIGGTSQETQYF
TRBJ2-5 TRBV5-1 TRBD1 NA TGCGCCAGCAGCTTAGAAACAGGGGGCGGTGGGACCCAGTACTTC CASSLETGGGGTQYF
TRBJ1-1 TRBV11-2 NA NA TGTGCCAGCAGCTTCCGGCCCCAGGGGTACACTGAAGCTTTCTTT CASSFRPQGYTEAFF
TRBJ1-3 TRBV10-3 NA NA TGTGCCACCGGGACAAACTCTGGAAACACCATATATTTT CATGTNSGNTIYF
TRBJ2-2 TRBV28 NA NA TGTGCCAGCAGGAAAAAACTAGGACTAAACACCGGGGAGCTGTTTTTT CASRKKLGLNTGELFF
TRBJ2-6 TRBV5-4 NA few TGTGCCAGCAGCGGGAGGAGCTCTGGGGCCAACGTCCTGACTTTC CASSGRSSGANVLTF
TRBJ2-7 TRBV6-6 NA NA TGTGCCAGCAGGGGCGGGCAGGGGCCCCCCTACGAGCAGTACTTC CASRGGQGPPYEQYF
TRBJ1-1 TRBV9 NA NA TGTGCCAGCAGCGTAGTGGGGGCGAACACTGAAGCTTTCTTT CASSVVGANTEAFF
TRBJ1-1 TRBV6-1 TRBD1 NA TGTGCCAGCGGGGCTGACAGGGGGATGAACACTGAAGCTTTCTTT CASGADRGMNTEAFF